This TCR beta chain was retrieved from a study of human thymus T cells. It was from resections taken during corrective heart surgery that the thymus tissue came. Infants, healthy and Finnish, who were having corrective surgery for congenital heart defects served as donors. The CDR3 consists of 17 residues. The germline CDR1 and CDR2 sequences are MGHRA and YSYEKL. J lost 6 bases, V lost 0 bases, and 12 bases had no gene match. Clones were sequenced by immunoSEQ multiplex PCR, and TCRdb holds only the in-frame ones, with some missing. The sample yields about 78,000 clones, 96% seen once. Whole-study results and caveats: Apparent skewing of V and J gene usage characterized both thymic and blood repertoires. Related research described thymic repertoires that were highly overlapping among unrelated individuals.

Concerning this clone itself: Antigen unknown.

The gene calls are TRBV4-1 and TRBJ1-1; 8 bases match TRBD1. Source material: thymus tissue. The TCR comes from a boy less than two years old with a congenital heart defect but otherwise immunologically healthy. The CDR3 sequence is CASSQEGQVGGGPEAFF. The CDR3 DNA reads as TGCGCCAGCAGCCAAGAGGGACAGGTGGGAGGTGGCCCTGAAGCTTTCTTT.